The entry below describes one T cell receptor beta chain. These data come from a study of blood T cell repertoires in COVID-19. Study background: From the United States, Italy and Spain came samples of acute and convalescent COVID-19.

Methods used by the authors: Amplifying reference gene primers gave estimates of nucleated cell counts. Only in-frame clones appear in the TCRdb table, and some are missing; sequencing was by immunoSEQ multiplex PCR. The V and J calls and the clone size are those of that table, but D and trimming were determined from the DNA. In the table there are roughly 200,000 clones, about nine tenths of which are singletons. Germline V gene data show CDR1 as MGHDK and CDR2 as SYGVNS. The CDR3 is 11 residues long. V lost 7 bases to trimming and J lost 10 bases, with 10 bases between them. This TCR derives from a woman in her 30s with acute or convalescent COVID-19. Sequenced input: peripheral blood. This rearrangement joins TRBV25-1 to TRBJ2-2, with a weak D call TRBD1 (5 bases). CDR3 in DNA: TGTGCCAGCACCTTAGGGGAGGAGCTGTTTTTT. Protein sequence: CASTLGEELFF.